Below are 24 T cell receptor beta chains sequenced from a single sample in a study of T cell responses to AZD1222 COVID-19 vaccine. Sequencing used immunoSEQ multiplex PCR; TCRdb keeps in-frame clones, though not all of them. Here the sample spans tens of thousands of clones, about 85% being singletons. Sequencing was performed on peripheral blood, taken on day 0 of AZD1222 vaccination. These receptors were obtained from an adult in good health.

The genes are TRBV11-3 and TRBJ2-1, with TRBD1 matching 10 bases. The J segment lost 7 bases and the V segment lost 5 bases, leaving 5 bases of the junction unmatched. CDR1 and CDR2 (germline): SGHNT, YENEEA. This CDR3 has 14 amino acids. The CDR3 DNA follows: TGTGCCAGCAGCCCCGGACAGGGGGAAAATGAGCAGTTCTTC. Its translation: CASSPGQGENEQFF.

A few counts support this clone. The chain combines TRBV19 with TRBJ1-5; D not certain. The germline gives CDR1 LNHDA, CDR2 SQIVND (reference sequence). This CDR3 comprises 17 residues. The V end lost 3 bases, the J end lost 0 bases, and 15 bases lay between the germline ends. The CDR3 sequence is CASSIRGSSYSNQPQHF. The DNA for the CDR3 is TGTGCCAGTAGTATCCGAGGAAGCAGCTATAGCAATCAGCCCCAGCATTTT.

This chain joins TRBV9 and TRBJ2-5, with a possible D match to TRBD2 (7 bases). CDR1 SGDLS and CDR2 YYNGEE come from the germline V gene. The CDR3 spans 14 residues. V was pared by 4 bases and J by 4 bases, with 14 bases between. CDR3 protein: CASSLGGLLETQYF. The CDR3 nucleotides are TGTGCCAGCAGCCTCGGGGGGCTCCTAGAGACCCAGTACTTC.

V and J are TRBV19 and TRBJ1-6, with 7 bases matching TRBD1. V trimming: 5 bases; J trimming: 10 bases; junction bases outside the gene matches: 11. Germline-derived CDR1 and CDR2 are LNHDA and SQIVND (reference sequence). CDR3 length equals 15 residues. The CDR3, as DNA: TGTGCCAGTAGTTCTGACAGGGTGGCAGGGTCACCCCTCCACTTT. The encoded protein is CASSSDRVAGSPLHF.

The rearrangement links TRBV7-9 to TRBJ1-5; D may be TRBD1 (5 bases). V was cut by 5 bases and J by 3 bases, with 14 bases left in between. CDR3 length equals 15 residues. Germline lookup yields CDR1 SEHNR and CDR2 FQNEAQ (reference sequence). The CDR3 sequence: CASSPSGGYNQPQHF. The CDR3 DNA is TGTGCCAGCAGCCCCTCCGGGGGGTACAATCAGCCCCAGCATTTT.

V gene TRBV9 combines with J gene TRBJ1-3; no firm D call. The CDR3 consists of 16 residues. V was clipped by 2 bases and J by 0 bases, with 12 bases between them. Germline V gene sequence: CDR1 SGDLS, CDR2 YYNGEE. The CDR3 loop is CASSVSSSLSGNTIYF. The CDR3 region has the DNA TGTGCCAGCAGCGTTTCCAGTTCCCTCTCTGGAAACACCATATATTTT.

V is TRBV9 and J is TRBJ1-6; 8 bases map to TRBD1. Trimming removed 3 bases from V and 10 bases from J; junction bases left unmatched: 18. The CDR3 sequence is 18 residues long. Per germline, CDR1 SGDLS and CDR2 YYNGEE. This CDR3 is CASSGAGTGGRVGSPLHF. In DNA, the CDR3 is TGTGCCAGCAGCGGGGCAGGGACAGGTGGTCGCGTAGGATCACCCCTCCACTTT.

The rearrangement joins TRBV28 to TRBJ2-7; D is possibly TRBD2 (7 bases). The V and J ends lost 8 bases and 2 bases respectively, with 19 bases between them. The CDR3 has 15 residues. Germline V gene data show CDR1 as MDHEN and CDR2 as SYDVKM. CDR3 amino acids: CASLLAGAGTYEQYF. Here the CDR3 DNA reads TGTGCCAGCCTGCTGGCGGGGGCCGGGACCTACGAGCAGTACTTC. The complete variable domain, with remaining parts taken from reference TRBV28 and TRBJ2-7, reads DVKVTQSSRYLVKRTGEKVFLECVQDMDHENMFWYRQDPGLGLRLIYFSYDVKMKEKGDIPEGYSVSREKKERFSLILESASTNQTSMYLCASLLAGAGTYEQYFGPGTRLTVT.

CDR3: CASSLDRVQPQHF. The CDR3 coding sequence is TGTGCCAGCAGCTTAGATCGGGTTCAGCCCCAGCATTTT. The chain joins TRBV7-9 to TRBJ1-5, with unresolved D. Trimming stripped 1 base from V and 6 bases from J, with 7 bases between. Germline V gene data show CDR1 as SEHNR and CDR2 as FQNEAQ (reference sequence). The CDR3 covers 13 residues. The full variable domain, rest sourced from reference TRBV7-9 and TRBJ1-5, is DTGVSQNPRHKITKRGQNVTFRCDPISEHNRLYWYRQTLGQGPEFLTYFQNEAQLEKSRLLSDRFSAERPKGSFSTLEIQRTEQGDSAMYLCASSLDRVQPQHFGDGTRLSIL.

This sequence joins TRBV18 and TRBJ1-1; D not resolved. CDR3 length: 13 amino acids. V shed 2 bases and J shed 5 bases, with 9 bases lying between them. Germline assignment: CDR1 KGHSH and CDR2 LQKENI. In DNA, the CDR3 is TGTGCCAGCTCACCAACGGGTGGTACTGAAGCTTTCTTT. Protein product: CASSPTGGTEAFF.

V usage is TRBV5-1 and J usage is TRBJ2-6, with 12 positions matching TRBD1. This CDR3 is built from 18 residues. Looked up from germline, CDR1 is SGHRS and CDR2 is YFSETQ. V lost 2 bases, J lost 1 base, and 4 bases stayed unmatched. CDR3 sequence: CASSFMGQGASGANVLTF. CDR3 nucleotide sequence: TGCGCCAGCAGCTTTATGGGACAGGGGGCGTCTGGGGCCAACGTCCTGACTTTC. The full variable domain, rest sourced from reference TRBV5-1 and TRBJ2-6, is KAGVTQTPRYLIKTRGQQVTLSCSPISGHRSVSWYQQTPGQGLQFLFEYFSETQRNKGNFPGRFSGRQFSNSRSEMNVSTLELGDSALYLCASSFMGQGASGANVLTFGAGSRLTVL.

The J gene is TRBJ1-5, the V gene TRBV19; a possible D gene is TRBD1 (5 bases). CDR1 is LNHDA, CDR2 SQIVND, per germline (reference sequence). The CDR3 runs 17 residues. Trimming shortened V by 6 bases and J by 0 bases, and 18 bases separated the two germline ends. The CDR3 DNA reads as TGTGCCAGTAGATTAACCTATGGGGCCCATAGCAATCAGCCCCAGCATTTT. Its protein is CASRLTYGAHSNQPQHF. Variable domain in full (rest from reference TRBV19 and TRBJ1-5): DGGITQSPKYLFRKEGQNVTLSCEQNLNHDAMYWYRQDPGQGLRLIYYSQIVNDFQKGDIAEGYSVSREKKESFPLTVTSAQKNPTAFYLCASRLTYGAHSNQPQHFGDGTRLSIL.

The chain employs TRBV5-6 and TRBJ2-7; D is uncertain. The CDR3 sequence is 14 residues long. CDR1 is SGHDT, CDR2 YYEEEE, per germline. Trimming took off 0 bases at V and 5 bases at J, with 12 bases between the two ends. The CDR3 DNA sequence: TGTGCCAGCAGCTTGGCCCCTCAAGTAGACGAGCAGTACTTC. The encoded protein is CASSLAPQVDEQYF.

This clone turned up a few times. The chain employs TRBV3-1 (or the pseudogene TRBV3-2) and TRBJ2-5; D remains unclear. The V gene's germline CDR1 is LGHDT and CDR2 YNNKEL (reference sequence). V gave up 0 bases and J gave up 12 bases, with 14 bases separating them. This CDR3 region has 13 residues. The CDR3 DNA follows: TGTGCCAGCAGCCAAGATCGTAACTGGCCCGAGTACTTC. It encodes CASSQDRNWPEYF.

The chain carries TRBV27 and TRBJ1-6, with D hard to call. This CDR3 has 14 amino acids. CDR1 and CDR2 (germline): MNHEY, SMNVEV (reference sequence). V lost 4 bases to trimming and J lost 8 bases, with 12 bases between them. CDR3 sequence reads: CASSWLGKDSPLHF. CDR3 DNA sequence: TGTGCCAGCAGTTGGTTGGGGAAAGATTCACCCCTCCACTTT.

This clone was detected once. The V and J genes are TRBV9 and TRBJ2-1; weak D call: TRBD1 (5 bases). Germline V gene lookup returns CDR1 SGDLS and CDR2 YYNGEE. CDR3 length: 14 amino acids. Trimming took 1 base from V and 3 from J, leaving 8 bases between them. CDR3 in amino acids: CASSVRRDYNEQFF. The CDR3 DNA follows: TGTGCCAGCAGCGTACGCAGGGACTACAATGAGCAGTTCTTC.

V usage is TRBV19 and J usage is TRBJ1-6, with no clear D. This CDR3 is 17 amino acids long. V was shortened by 7 bases and J by 7 bases, with 23 bases between the two germline ends. Germline lookup yields CDR1 LNHDA and CDR2 SQIVND (reference sequence). CDR3: CASNELGGVDLNSPLHF. As DNA, the CDR3 is TGTGCCAGTAATGAATTAGGCGGTGTTGACCTAAATTCACCCCTCCACTTT.

This chain connects TRBV5-5 to TRBJ1-6, with a tentative D call TRBD1 (5 bases). V was pared by 5 bases and J by 7 bases, with 13 bases between. Germline values: CDR1 SGHKS, CDR2 YYEKEE (reference sequence). This CDR3 has 14 amino acids. This chain's CDR3 is CASSWDDLNSPLHF. CDR3 nucleotide sequence: TGTGCCAGCAGTTGGGACGATCTAAATTCACCCCTCCACTTT.

The sample holds a few counts of this clone. This rearrangement joins TRBV7-9 to TRBJ1-1, with 8 bases identical to TRBD1. Germline V gives CDR1 SEHNR, CDR2 FQNEAQ (reference sequence). Germline trimming cut 8 bases from V and 4 bases from J; bases unmatched to any gene: 6. The CDR3 runs to 13 residues. DNA for the CDR3: TGTGCCAGCCAGGGGGCGGTCGGCACTGAAGCTTTCTTT. It is translated as CASQGAVGTEAFF.

The chain joins TRBV6-5 to TRBJ1-1; D gene unclear. The CDR3 totals 14 residues. Germline CDR1 and CDR2: MNHEY and SVGAGI. V was clipped by 0 bases and J by 0 bases, with 5 bases between them. CDR3 sequence (DNA): TGTGCCAGCAGTTACTCAGGGATGAACACTGAAGCTTTCTTT. This gives the protein CASSYSGMNTEAFF.

The V and J genes are TRBV10-3 and TRBJ1-3; 7 nucleotides match TRBD1. Per the germline V gene, CDR1 is ENHRY and CDR2 is SYGVKD. The CDR3 contains 15 residues. Germline trimming cut 7 bases from V and 0 bases from J; bases unmatched to any gene: 6. For the CDR3, the DNA is TGTGCCATCACCACCGACAGGGACTCTGGAAACACCATATATTTT. This translates into CAITTDRDSGNTIYF.

CDR3 sequence: CASSLAGGRRGETQYF. CDR3 in DNA: TGTGCCAGCAGCTTAGCAGGGGGAAGAAGAGGAGAGACCCAGTACTTC. J is TRBJ2-5 and V is TRBV5-6; 7 nucleotides line up with TRBD1. Per the germline V gene, CDR1 is SGHDT and CDR2 is YYEEEE. CDR3 size: 16 residues. Trimming removed 2 bases from V and 4 bases from J; junction bases left unmatched: 11.

The chain uses TRBV11-3 and TRBJ2-7, with TRBD1 matching over 7 bases. Germline trimming cut 6 bases from V and 0 bases from J; bases unmatched to any gene: 8. The CDR3 is 15 amino acids. Germline-derived CDR1 and CDR2 are SGHNT and YENEEA. The CDR3 DNA reads as TGTGCCAGCAGTCCCGGACAGGCCTACTCCTACGAGCAGTACTTC. Protein sequence: CASSPGQAYSYEQYF.

The V gene is TRBV7-9, the J gene TRBJ2-3, with D perhaps matching TRBD1 or TRBD2 (5 bases each). This CDR3 is built from 17 residues. V lost 5 bases, J lost 0 bases, and 18 bases lay in between. Germline V gene lookup returns CDR1 SEHNR and CDR2 FQNEAQ (reference sequence). CDR3 sequence reads: CASSLGDGTRSTDTQYF. The DNA of the CDR3 is TGTGCCAGCAGCCTAGGCGACGGGACCCGAAGCACAGATACGCAGTATTTT.